This T cell receptor beta chain was recovered during a study of vaccination effects on CD4 cells after COVID-19. The study's findings and limits: Late after vaccination, infection- and vaccine-induced clones showed marked clonal contraction.

CDR3 length: 12 amino acids. Germline CDR1 and CDR2: LGHDT and YNNKEL (reference sequence). V was clipped by 1 base and J by 10 bases, with 11 bases between them. Data came from immunoSEQ multiplex PCR; TCRdb stores just in-frame clones and leaves some out. This sample has 40,000 to 55,000 clones, with 60% to 80% found just once. Note on this clone: Its antigen is unidentified.

Following 10 days of culture, CD4+ T cells were isolated. IL-2 medium was substituted for half the medium on days 3 and 7. The source of this sequence is a human donor who had a prior SARS-CoV-2 infection. The material was CD4+ T cells from PBMCs cultured without peptide, obtained before COVID-19 vaccination. V usage is TRBV3-1 (or the pseudogene TRBV3-2) and J usage is TRBJ2-7, with D hard to call. CDR3 region: CASSQGGNSQYF. The CDR3 region has the DNA TGTGCCAGCAGCCAAGGGGGTAATAGTCAGTACTTC.